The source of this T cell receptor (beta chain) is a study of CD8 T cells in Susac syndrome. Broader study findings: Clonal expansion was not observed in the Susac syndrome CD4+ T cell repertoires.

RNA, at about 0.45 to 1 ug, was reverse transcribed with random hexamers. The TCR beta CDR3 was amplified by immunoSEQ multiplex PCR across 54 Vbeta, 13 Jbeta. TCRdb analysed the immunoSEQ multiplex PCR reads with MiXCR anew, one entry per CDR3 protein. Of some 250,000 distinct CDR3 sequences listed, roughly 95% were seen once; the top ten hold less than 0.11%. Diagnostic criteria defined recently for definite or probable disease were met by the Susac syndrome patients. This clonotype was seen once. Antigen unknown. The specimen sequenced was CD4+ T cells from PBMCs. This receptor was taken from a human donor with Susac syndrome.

CDR3 protein: CASSQEGQSQETQYF. CDR3 sequence (DNA): TGTGCCAGCAGCCAAGAGGGACAGTCCCAAGAGACCCAGTACTTC. The V call is TRBV4-2, the J call TRBJ2-5, with 7 nucleotides matching TRBD1. Per the germline V gene, CDR1 is LGHNA and CDR2 is YNFKEQ. V dropped 0 bases and J dropped 1; count of bases not matched to a gene: 2. The CDR3 has 15 amino acids.